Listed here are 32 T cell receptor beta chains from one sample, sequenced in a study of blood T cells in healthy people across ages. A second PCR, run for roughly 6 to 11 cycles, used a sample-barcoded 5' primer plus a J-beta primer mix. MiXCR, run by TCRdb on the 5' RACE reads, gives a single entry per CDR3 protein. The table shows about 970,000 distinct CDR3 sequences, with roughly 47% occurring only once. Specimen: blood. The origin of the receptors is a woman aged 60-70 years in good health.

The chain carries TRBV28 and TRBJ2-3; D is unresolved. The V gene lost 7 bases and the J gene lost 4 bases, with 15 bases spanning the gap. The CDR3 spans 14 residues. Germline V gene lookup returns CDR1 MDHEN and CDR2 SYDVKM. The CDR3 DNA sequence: TGTGCCAGCACTACCGACGTCCTTCCAGATACGCAGTATTTT. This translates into CASTTDVLPDTQYF.

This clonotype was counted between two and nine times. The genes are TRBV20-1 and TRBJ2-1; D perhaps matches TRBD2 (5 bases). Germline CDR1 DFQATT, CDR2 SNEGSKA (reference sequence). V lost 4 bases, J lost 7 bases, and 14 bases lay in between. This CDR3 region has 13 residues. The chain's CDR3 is CSAIVGAQNEQFF. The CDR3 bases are TGCAGTGCTATTGTGGGAGCGCAGAATGAGCAGTTCTTC.

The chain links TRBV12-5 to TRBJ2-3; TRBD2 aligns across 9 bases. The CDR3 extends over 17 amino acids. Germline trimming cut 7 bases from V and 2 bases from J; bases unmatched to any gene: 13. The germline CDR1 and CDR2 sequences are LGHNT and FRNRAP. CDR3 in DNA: TGTGCTAGTGCCTCCTCGCCGACTAGCGGAAACACAGATACGCAGTATTTT. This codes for CASASSPTSGNTDTQYF. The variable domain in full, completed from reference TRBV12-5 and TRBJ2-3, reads DARVTQTPRHKVTEMGQEVTMRCQPILGHNTVFWYRQTMMQGLELLAYFRNRAPLDDSGMPKDRFSAEMPDATLATLKIQPSEPRDSAVYFCASASSPTSGNTDTQYFGPGTRLTVL.

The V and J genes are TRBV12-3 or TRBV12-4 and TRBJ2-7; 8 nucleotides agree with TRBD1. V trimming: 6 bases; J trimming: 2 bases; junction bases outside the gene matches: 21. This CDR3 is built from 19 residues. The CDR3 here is CASSPGQVWRSDGAYEQYF. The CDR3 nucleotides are TGTGCCAGCAGCCCGGGACAGGTTTGGCGGAGCGATGGAGCCTACGAGCAGTACTTC.

The CDR3 region has the DNA TGCAGCGTTGAACAGCTAGCCAGCAATGAGCAGTACTTC. Residues: CSVEQLASNEQYF. The chain links TRBV29-1 to TRBJ2-7; D may be TRBD2 (5 bases). CDR3 size: 13 residues. Trimming cost V 2 bases and J 7 bases, with 15 bases left between them. Germline CDR1 and CDR2: SQVTM and ANQGSEA.

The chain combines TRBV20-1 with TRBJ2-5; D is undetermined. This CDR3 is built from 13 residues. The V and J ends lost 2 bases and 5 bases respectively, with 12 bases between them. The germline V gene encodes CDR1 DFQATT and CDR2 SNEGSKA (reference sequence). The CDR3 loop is CSARYKHQETQYF. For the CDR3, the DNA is TGCAGTGCTAGATATAAACATCAGGAGACCCAGTACTTC.

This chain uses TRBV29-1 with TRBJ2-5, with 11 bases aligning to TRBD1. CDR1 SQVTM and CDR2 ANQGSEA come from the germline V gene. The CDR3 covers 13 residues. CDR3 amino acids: CGAGTGGQETQYF. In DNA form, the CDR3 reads TGCGGCGCCGGGACAGGGGGCCAAGAGACCCAGTACTTC.

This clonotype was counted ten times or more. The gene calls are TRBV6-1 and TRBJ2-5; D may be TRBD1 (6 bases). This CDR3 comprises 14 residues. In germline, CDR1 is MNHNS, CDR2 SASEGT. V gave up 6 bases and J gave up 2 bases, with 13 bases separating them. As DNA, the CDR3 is TGTGCCAGCAGGGCAGGGACATTACAAGAGACCCAGTACTTC. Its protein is CASRAGTLQETQYF.

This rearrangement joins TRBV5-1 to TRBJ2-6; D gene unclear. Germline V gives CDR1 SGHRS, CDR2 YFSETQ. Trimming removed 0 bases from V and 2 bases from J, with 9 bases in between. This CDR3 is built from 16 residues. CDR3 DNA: TGCGCCAGCAGCTTGGCGGGTACCCCTGGGGCCAACGTCCTGACTTTC. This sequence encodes CASSLAGTPGANVLTF.

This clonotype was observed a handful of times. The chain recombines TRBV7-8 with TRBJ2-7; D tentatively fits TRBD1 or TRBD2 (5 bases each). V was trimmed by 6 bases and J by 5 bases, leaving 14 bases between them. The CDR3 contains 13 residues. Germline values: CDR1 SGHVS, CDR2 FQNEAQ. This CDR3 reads CASRRSRDHEQYF. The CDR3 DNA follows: TGTGCCAGCAGACGAAGCCGGGACCACGAGCAGTACTTC.

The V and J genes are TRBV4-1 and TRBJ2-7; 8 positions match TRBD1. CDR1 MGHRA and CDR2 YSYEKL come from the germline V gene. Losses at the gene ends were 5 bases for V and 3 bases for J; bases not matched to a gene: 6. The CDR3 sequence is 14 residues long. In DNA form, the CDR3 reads TGCGCCAGCAGCGTGATCAGGGGGCTCTACGAGCAGTACTTC. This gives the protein CASSVIRGLYEQYF.

The CDR3 nucleotides read TGCGCCAGCAGTGAGTCCACCCCCAAAAACATTCAGTACTTC. Protein: CASSESTPKNIQYF. The chain joins TRBV10-2 to TRBJ2-4; D gene unclear. Germline V lookup: CDR1 WSHSY, CDR2 SAAADI. V was shortened by 0 bases and J by 2 bases, with 5 bases between the two germline ends. This CDR3 contains 14 residues.

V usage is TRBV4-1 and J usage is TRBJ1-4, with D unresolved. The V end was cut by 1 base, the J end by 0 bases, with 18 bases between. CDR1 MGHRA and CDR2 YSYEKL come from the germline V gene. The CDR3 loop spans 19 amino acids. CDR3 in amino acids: CASSQVPGRTHATNEKLFF. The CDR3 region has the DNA TGCGCCAGCAGCCAAGTACCGGGCAGAACTCACGCAACTAATGAAAAACTGTTTTTT.

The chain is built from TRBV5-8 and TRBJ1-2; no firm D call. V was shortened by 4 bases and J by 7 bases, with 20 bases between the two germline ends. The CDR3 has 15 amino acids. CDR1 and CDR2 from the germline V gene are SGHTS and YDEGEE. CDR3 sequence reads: CASSKETVGVTGYTF. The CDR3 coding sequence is TGTGCCAGCAGCAAAGAAACAGTTGGAGTTACTGGCTACACCTTC.

CDR3 in DNA: TGTGCCAGCGGGACACTAGCCGCAAGCCCCCACAATGAGCAGTTCTTC. This gives the protein CASGTLAASPHNEQFF. This chain links TRBV7-2 with TRBJ2-1; the D call may be TRBD1 or TRBD2 (6 bases each). This CDR3 is 16 amino acids long. Germline lookup yields CDR1 SGHTA and CDR2 FQGNSA. The V gene lost 8 bases and the J gene lost 5 bases, with 22 bases spanning the gap.

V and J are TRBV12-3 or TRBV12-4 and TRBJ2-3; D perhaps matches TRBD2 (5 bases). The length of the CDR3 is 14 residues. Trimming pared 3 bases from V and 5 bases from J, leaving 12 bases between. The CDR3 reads CASSFSGFQDTQYF. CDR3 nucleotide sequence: TGTGCCAGCAGTTTTTCGGGGTTTCAAGATACGCAGTATTTT.

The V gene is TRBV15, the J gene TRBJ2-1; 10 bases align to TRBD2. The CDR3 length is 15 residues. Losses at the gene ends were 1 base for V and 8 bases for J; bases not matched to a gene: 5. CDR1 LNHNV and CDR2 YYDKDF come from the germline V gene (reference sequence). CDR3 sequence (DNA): TGTGCCACCAGCAGAGTGTCTAGCGGGAGCGATGAGCAGTTCTTC. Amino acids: CATSRVSSGSDEQFF.

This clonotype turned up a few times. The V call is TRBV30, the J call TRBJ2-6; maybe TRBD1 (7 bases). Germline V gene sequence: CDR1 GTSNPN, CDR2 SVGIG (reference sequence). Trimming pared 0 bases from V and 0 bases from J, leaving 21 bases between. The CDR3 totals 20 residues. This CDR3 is CAWSVFTGDFIYSGANVLTF. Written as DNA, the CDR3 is TGTGCCTGGAGTGTTTTCACAGGGGACTTCATATACTCTGGGGCCAACGTCCTGACTTTC.

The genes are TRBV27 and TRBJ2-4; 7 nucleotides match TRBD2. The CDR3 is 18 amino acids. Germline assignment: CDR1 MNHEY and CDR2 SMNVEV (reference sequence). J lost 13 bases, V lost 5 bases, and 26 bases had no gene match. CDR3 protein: CASSVVGGRGFGYNEQYF. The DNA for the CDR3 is TGTGCCAGCAGTGTCGTTGGCGGGAGAGGTTTCGGATACAATGAGCAGTACTTC.

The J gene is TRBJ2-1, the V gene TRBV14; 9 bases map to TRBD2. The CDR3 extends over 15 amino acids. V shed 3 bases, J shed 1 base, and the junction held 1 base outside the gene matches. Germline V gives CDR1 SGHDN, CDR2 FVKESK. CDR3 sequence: CASSHLAGSYNEQFF. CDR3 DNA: TGTGCCAGCAGCCACCTAGCGGGGTCCTACAATGAGCAGTTCTTC.

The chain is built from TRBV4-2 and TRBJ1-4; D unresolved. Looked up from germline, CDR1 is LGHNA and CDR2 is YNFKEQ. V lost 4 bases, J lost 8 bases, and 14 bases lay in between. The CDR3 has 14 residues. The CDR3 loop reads CASSPTEGGEKLFF. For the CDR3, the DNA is TGTGCCAGCAGCCCTACGGAGGGTGGGGAAAAACTGTTTTTT.

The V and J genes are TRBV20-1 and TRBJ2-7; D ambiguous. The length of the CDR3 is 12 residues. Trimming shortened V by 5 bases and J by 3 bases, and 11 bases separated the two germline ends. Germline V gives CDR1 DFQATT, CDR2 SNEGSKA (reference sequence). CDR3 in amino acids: CSARTQNYEQYF. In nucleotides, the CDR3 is TGCAGTGCTCGCACCCAGAACTACGAGCAGTACTTC.

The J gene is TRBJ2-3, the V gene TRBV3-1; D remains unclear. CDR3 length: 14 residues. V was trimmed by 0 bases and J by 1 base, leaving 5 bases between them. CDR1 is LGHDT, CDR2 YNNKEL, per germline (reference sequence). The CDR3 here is CASSQDAGTDTQYF. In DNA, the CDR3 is TGTGCCAGCAGCCAAGATGCGGGCACAGATACGCAGTATTTT.

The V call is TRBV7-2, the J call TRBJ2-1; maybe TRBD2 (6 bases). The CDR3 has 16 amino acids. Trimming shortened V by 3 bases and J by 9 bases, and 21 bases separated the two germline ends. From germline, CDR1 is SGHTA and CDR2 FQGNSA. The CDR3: CASSFYPTLLEGEQFF. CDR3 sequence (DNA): TGTGCCAGCAGCTTCTACCCGACCCTTTTGGAGGGTGAGCAGTTCTTC.

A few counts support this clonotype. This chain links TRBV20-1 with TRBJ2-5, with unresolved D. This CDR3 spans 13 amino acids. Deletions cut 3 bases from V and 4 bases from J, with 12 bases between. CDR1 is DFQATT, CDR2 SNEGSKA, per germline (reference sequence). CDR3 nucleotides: TGCAGTGCTAGTTTTAGGGAACCAGAGACCCAGTACTTC. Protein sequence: CSASFREPETQYF.

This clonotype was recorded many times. DNA of the CDR3: TGTGCCAGCAGTGCCGGGACAGGGACCTACGAGCAGTACTTC. Protein sequence: CASSAGTGTYEQYF. The chain carries TRBV9 and TRBJ2-7; 9 bases align to TRBD1. With V trimmed by 5 bases and J by 2 bases, 5 bases remained unmatched. CDR3 length: 14 amino acids. Germline values: CDR1 SGDLS, CDR2 YYNGEE.

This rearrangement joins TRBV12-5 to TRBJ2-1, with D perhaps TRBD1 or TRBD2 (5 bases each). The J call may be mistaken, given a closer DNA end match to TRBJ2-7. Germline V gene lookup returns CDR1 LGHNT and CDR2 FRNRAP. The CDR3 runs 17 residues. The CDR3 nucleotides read TGTGCTAGTGGGTTTCGGGCTTTGGGGGAGTCCTACAATGAGCAGTACTTC. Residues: CASGFRALGESYNEQYF.

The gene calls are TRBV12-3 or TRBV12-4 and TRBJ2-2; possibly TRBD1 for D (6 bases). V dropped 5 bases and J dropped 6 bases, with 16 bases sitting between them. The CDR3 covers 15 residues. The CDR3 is CASSTGSRLSGELFF. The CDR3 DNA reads TGTGCCAGCAGTACAGGGTCCAGGTTATCCGGGGAGCTGTTTTTT.

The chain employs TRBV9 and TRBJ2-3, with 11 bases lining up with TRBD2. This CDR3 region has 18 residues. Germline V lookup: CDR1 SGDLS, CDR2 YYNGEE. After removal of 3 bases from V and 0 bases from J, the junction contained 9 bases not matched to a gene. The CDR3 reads CASSARTSGWGSTDTQYF. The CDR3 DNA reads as TGTGCCAGCAGCGCTAGGACTAGCGGGTGGGGTAGCACAGATACGCAGTATTTT.

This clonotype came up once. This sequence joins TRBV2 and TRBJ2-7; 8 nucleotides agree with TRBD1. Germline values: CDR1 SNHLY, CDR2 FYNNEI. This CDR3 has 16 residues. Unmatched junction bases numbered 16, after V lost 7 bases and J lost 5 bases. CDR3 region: CASNRKSTGGVHEQYF. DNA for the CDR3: TGTGCCAGCAATCGAAAATCAACAGGGGGAGTGCACGAGCAGTACTTC.

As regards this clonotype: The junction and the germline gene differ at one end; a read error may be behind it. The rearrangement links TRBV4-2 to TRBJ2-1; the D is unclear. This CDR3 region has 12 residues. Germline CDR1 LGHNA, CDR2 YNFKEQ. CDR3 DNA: TGTACCAGCAGCCGGCGGAGCAATGAGCAGTTCTTC. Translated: CTSSRRSNEQFF.

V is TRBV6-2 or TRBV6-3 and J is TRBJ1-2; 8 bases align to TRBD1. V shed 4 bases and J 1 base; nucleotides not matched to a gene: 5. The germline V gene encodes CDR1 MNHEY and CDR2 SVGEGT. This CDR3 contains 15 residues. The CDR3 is CASSSPTGVNYGYTF. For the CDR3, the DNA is TGTGCCAGCAGTTCGCCGACAGGGGTTAACTATGGCTACACCTTC.